Detailed here is one TCR beta chain. Assay: immunoSEQ multiplex PCR; the TCRdb copy retains only in-frame clones and omits some. The sample contains about 100,000 clones, just under 80% of which appear only once. The data stem from a study of blood T cell repertoires in COVID-19. Study summary: Material from acute and convalescent COVID-19 was sourced from the United States, Italy and Spain. Sources were T cells, B-cell-depleted T cells, or PBMCs; the material itself was cDNA or gDNA.

J was trimmed by 5 bases and V by 3 bases; bases with no gene match: 6. The CDR3 covers 16 residues. CDR1 and CDR2 from the germline V gene are LNHNV and YYDKDF (reference sequence). V gene TRBV15 combines with J gene TRBJ2-5, with 13 positions matching TRBD2. The specimen was peripheral blood. The sequence was collected from a woman between 65 and 79 years old with acute or convalescent COVID-19. The CDR3 sequence: CATSRTSGGSLETQYF. The CDR3 DNA follows: TGTGCCACCAGCAGGACTAGCGGGGGGAGCTTGGAGACCCAGTACTTC.